This TCR beta chain was profiled in a study of patients and donors after allogeneic stem cell transplantation. TCRdb re-derived calls from the RT-PCR reads in MiXCR, one entry per CDR3 protein. The sample records fewer than 25,000 distinct CDR3 sequences, around 5.3% being singletons. The V and J ends lost 0 bases and 1 base respectively, with 3 bases between them. The CDR3 has 12 residues. Germline loops: CDR1 DFQATT, CDR2 SNEGSKA (reference sequence). This clonotype was seen repeatedly, ten times or more. The chain carries TRBV20-1 and TRBJ1-1; D is unresolved. The receptor comes from a human donor who was either an allogeneic HSCT recipient or a stem cell or donor lymphocyte infusion donor (not recorded which). It is not recorded whose cells these are; they may come from a transplant donor. The source material was blood, either unsorted or a sorted T cell fraction (not recorded which). CDR3 coding DNA: TGCAGTGCTAGAGACGGGAACACTGAAGCTTTCTTT. Residues: CSARDGNTEAFF.